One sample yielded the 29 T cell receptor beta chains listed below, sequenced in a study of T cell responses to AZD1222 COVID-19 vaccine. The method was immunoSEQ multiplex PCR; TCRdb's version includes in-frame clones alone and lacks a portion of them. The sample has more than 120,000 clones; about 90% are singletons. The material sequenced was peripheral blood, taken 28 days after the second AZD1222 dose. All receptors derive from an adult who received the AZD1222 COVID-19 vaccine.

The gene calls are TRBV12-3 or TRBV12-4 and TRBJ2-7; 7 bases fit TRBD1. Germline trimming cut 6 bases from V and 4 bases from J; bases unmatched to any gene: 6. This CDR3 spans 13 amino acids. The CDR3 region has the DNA TGTGCCAGCAGGGAGACAGGGCTTTACGAGCAGTACTTC. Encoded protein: CASRETGLYEQYF.

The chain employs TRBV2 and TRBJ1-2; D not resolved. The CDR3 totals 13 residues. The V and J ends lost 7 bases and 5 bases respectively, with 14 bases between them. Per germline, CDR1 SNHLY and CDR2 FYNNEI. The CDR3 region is CASNEGVGYGYTF. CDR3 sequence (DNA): TGTGCCAGCAATGAGGGCGTAGGGTATGGCTACACCTTC.

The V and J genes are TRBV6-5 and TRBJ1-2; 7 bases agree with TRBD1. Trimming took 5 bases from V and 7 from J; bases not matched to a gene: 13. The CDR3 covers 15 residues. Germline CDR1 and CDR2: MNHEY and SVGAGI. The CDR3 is CASSTRDSKLGGYTF. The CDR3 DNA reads TGTGCCAGCAGTACCCGGGACAGTAAACTGGGTGGCTACACCTTC.

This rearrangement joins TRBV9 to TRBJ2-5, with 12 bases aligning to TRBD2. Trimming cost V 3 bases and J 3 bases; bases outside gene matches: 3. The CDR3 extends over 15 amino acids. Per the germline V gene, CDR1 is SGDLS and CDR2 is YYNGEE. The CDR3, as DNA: TGTGCCAGCAGCGGACTAGCGGGGGCGAAAGAGACCCAGTACTTC. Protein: CASSGLAGAKETQYF.

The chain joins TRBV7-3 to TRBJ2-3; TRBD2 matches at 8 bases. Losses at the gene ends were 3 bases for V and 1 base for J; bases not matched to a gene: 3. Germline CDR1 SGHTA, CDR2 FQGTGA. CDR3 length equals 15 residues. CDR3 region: CASSFSGGGTDTQYF. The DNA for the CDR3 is TGTGCCAGCAGCTTCTCCGGGGGGGGCACAGATACGCAGTATTTT.

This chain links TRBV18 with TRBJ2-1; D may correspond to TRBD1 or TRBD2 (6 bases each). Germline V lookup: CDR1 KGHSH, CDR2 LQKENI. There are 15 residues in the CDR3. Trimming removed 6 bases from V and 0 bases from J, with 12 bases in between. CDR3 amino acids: CASSRDTSSYNEQFF. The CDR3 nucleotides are TGTGCCAGCTCGCGGGACACAAGCTCCTACAATGAGCAGTTCTTC. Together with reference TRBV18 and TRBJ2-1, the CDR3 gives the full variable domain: NAGVMQNPRHLVRRRGQEARLRCSPMKGHSHVYWYRQLPEEGLKFMVYLQKENIIDESGMPKERFSAEFPKEGPSILRIQQVVRGDSAAYFCASSRDTSSYNEQFFGPGTRLTVL.

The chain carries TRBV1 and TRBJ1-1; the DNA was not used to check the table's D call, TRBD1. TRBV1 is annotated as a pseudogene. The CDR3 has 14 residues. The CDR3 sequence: CTSSQEPGYTEAFF. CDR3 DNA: TGCACCAGCAGCCAGGAACCAGGGTACACTGAAGCTTTCTTT.

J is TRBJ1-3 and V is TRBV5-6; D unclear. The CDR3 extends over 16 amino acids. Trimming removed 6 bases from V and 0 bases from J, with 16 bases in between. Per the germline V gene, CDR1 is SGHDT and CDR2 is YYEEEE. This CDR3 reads CASTSVRRDSGNTIYF. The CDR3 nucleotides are TGTGCCAGCACCTCGGTACGGCGGGACTCTGGAAACACCATATATTTT.

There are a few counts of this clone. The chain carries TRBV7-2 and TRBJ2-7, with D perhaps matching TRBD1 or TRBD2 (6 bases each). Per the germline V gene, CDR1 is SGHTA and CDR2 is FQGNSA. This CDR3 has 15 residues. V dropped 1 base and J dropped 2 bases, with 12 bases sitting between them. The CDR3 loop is CASSLEGGGTYEQYV. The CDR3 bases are TGTGCCAGCAGCTTAGAAGGAGGGGGGACCTACGAGCAGTACGTC.

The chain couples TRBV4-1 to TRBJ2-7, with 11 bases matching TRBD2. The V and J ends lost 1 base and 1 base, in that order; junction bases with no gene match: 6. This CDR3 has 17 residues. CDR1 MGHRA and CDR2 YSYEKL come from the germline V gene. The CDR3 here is CASSQGLAGLLSYEQYF. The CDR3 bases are TGCGCCAGCAGCCAAGGACTAGCGGGACTGTTATCCTACGAGCAGTACTTC.

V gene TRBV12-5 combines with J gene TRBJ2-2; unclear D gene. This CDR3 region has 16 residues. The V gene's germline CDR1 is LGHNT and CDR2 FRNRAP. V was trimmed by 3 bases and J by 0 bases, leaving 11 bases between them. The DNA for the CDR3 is TGTGCTAGTGGTTTTGGCAGCGAGACGAACACCGGGGAGCTGTTTTTT. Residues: CASGFGSETNTGELFF.

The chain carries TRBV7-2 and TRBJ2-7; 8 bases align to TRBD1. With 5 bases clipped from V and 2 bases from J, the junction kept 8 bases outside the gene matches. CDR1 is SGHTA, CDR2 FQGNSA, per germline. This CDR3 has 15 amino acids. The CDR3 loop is CASSPIRTGPYEQYF. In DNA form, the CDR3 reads TGTGCCAGCAGCCCCATACGGACAGGGCCCTACGAGCAGTACTTC.

The DNA of the CDR3 is TGTGCCAGCAGTTTATGGGGACTCGCTCGTGGGCCCGGGGAGCTGTTTTTT. As protein: CASSLWGLARGPGELFF. The rearrangement links TRBV28 to TRBJ2-2; D perhaps matches TRBD2 (6 bases). This CDR3 spans 17 amino acids. Deletions cut 0 bases from V and 6 bases from J, with 17 bases between. The germline CDR1 and CDR2 sequences are MDHEN and SYDVKM.

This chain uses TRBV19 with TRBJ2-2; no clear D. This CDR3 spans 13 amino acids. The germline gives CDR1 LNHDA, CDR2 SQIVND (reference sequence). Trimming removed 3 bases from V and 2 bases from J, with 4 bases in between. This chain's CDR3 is CASSMGNTGELFF. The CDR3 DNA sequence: TGTGCCAGTAGTATGGGAAACACCGGGGAGCTGTTTTTT.

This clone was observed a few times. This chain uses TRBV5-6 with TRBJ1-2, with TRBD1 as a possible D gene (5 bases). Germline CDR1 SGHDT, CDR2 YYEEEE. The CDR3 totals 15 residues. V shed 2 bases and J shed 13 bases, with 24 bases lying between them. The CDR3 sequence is CASSLANQGWMGGTF. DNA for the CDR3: TGTGCCAGCAGCTTAGCTAATCAGGGATGGATGGGAGGCACCTTC.

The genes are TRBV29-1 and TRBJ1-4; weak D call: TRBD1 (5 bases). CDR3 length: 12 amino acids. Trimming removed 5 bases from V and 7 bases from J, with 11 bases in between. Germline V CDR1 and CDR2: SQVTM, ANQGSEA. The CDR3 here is CSVSPGSEKLFF. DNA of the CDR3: TGCAGCGTTTCACCAGGGAGTGAAAAACTGTTTTTT.

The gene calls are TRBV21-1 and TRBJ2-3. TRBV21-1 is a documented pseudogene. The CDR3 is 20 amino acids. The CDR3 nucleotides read TGTGCCAGCAGCAAACGACGGCCAGATGATCCGTCATGTAGCACAGATACGCAGTATTTT. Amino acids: CASSKRRPDDPSCSTDTQYF.

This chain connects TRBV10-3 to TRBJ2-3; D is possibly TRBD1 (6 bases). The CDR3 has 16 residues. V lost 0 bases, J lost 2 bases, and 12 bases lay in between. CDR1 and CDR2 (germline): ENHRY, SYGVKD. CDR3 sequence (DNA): TGTGCCATCAGTGAGTCCTGGGGGACAAACACAGATACGCAGTATTTT. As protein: CAISESWGTNTDTQYF.

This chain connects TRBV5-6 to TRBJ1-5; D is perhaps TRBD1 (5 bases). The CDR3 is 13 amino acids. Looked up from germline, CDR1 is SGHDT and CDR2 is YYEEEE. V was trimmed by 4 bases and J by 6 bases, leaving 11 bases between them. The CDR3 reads CASSRSGSQPQHF. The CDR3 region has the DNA TGTGCCAGCAGCAGATCAGGGAGTCAGCCCCAGCATTTT.

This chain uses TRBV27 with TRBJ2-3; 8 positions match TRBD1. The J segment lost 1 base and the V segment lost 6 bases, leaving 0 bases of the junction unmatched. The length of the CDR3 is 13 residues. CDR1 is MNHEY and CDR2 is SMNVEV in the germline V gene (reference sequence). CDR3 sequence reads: CASRGQGTDTQYF. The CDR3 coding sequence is TGTGCCAGCAGGGGACAGGGCACAGATACGCAGTATTTT.

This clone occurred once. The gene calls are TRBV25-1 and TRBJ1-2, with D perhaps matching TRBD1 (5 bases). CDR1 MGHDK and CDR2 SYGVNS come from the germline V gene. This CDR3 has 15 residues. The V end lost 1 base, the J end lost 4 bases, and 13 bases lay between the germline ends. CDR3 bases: TGTGCCAGCAGTGAATTCAAGCAGGGCCTCTATGGCTACACCTTC. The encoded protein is CASSEFKQGLYGYTF.

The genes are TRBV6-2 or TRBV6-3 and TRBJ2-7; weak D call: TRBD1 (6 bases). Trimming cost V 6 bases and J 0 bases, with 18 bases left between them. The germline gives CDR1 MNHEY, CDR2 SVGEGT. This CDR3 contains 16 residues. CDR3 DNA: TGTGCCAGCAGCCCGAGTAGGGGGTGGGACTCCTACGAGCAGTACGTC. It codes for CASSPSRGWDSYEQYV.

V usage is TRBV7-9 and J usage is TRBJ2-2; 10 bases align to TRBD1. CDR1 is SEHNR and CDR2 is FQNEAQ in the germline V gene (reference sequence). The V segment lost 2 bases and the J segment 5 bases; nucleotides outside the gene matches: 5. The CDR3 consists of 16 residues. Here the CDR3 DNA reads TGTGCCAGCAGCTTAAGGGACAGGGGAAGTACCGGGGAGCTGTTTTTT. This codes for CASSLRDRGSTGELFF.

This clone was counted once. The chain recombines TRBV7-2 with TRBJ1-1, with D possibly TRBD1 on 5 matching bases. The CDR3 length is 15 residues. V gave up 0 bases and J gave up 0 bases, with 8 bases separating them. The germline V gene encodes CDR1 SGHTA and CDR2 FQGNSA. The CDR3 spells CASSLAGQLNTEAFF. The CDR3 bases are TGTGCCAGCAGCTTAGCCGGACAATTGAACACTGAAGCTTTCTTT.

This CDR3 is CASSSSSGVRGNSPLHF. CDR3 coding DNA: TGTGCCAGCAGCTCCTCCTCAGGGGTCCGGGGTAATTCACCCCTCCACTTT. J is TRBJ1-6 and V is TRBV7-2; weak D call: TRBD1 (6 bases). The CDR3 runs to 17 residues. Germline V gene data show CDR1 as SGHTA and CDR2 as FQGNSA. The V and J ends lost 4 bases and 6 bases respectively, with 19 bases between them.

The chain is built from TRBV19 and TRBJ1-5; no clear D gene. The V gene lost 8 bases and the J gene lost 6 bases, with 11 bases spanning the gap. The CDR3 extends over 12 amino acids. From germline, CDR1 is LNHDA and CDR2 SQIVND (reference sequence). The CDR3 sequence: CASAGEGQPQHF. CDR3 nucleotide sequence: TGTGCCAGTGCCGGGGAGGGTCAGCCCCAGCATTTT.

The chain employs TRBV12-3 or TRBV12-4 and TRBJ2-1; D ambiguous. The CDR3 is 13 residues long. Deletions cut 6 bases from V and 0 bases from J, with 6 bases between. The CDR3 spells CASRPLSYNEQFF. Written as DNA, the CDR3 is TGTGCCAGCAGGCCGCTCTCCTACAATGAGCAGTTCTTC.

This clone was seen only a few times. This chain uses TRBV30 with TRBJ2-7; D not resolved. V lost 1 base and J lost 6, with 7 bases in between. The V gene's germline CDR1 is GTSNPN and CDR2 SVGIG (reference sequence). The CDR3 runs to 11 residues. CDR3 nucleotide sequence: TGTGCCTGGAGTGGTGGAGCCGAGCAGTACTTC. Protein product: CAWSGGAEQYF.

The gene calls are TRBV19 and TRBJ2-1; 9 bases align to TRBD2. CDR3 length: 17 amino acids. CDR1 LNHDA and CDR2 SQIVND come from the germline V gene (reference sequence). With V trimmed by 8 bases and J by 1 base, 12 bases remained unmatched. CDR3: CASGDPGTSISYNEQFF. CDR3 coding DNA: TGTGCCAGTGGAGATCCCGGGACTAGCATATCCTACAATGAGCAGTTCTTC.